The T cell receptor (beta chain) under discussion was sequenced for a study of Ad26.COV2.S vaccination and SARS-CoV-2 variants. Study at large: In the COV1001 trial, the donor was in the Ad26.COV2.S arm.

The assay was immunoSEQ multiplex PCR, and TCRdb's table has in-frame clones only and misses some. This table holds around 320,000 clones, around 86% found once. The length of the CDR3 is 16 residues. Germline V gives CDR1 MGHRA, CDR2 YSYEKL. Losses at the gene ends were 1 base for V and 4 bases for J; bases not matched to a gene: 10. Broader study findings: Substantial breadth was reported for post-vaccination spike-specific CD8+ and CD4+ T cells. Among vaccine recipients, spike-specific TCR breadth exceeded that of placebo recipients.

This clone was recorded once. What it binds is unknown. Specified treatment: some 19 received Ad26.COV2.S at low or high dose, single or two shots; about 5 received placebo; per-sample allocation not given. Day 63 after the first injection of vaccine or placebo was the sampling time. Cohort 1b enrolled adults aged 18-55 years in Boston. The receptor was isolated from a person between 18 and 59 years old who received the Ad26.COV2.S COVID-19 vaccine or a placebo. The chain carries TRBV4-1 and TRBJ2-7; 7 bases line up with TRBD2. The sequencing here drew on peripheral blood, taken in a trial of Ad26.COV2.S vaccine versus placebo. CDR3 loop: CASSQVLGLRGYEQYF. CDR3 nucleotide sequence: TGCGCCAGCAGCCAAGTTCTGGGGCTGCGGGGGTACGAGCAGTACTTC.